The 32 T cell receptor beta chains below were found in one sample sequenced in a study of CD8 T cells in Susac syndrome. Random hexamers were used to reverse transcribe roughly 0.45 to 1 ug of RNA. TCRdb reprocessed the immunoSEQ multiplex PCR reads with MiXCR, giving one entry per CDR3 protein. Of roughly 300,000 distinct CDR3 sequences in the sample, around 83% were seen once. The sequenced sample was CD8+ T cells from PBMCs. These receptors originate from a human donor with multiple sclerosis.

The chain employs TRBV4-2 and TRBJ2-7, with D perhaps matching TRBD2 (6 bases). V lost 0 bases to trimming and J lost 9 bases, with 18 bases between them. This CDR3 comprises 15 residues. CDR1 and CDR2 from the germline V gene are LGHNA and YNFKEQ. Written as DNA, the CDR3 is TGTGCCAGCAGCCAAGATAGGGACTCTATTTTGGGGCAGTACTTC. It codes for CASSQDRDSILGQYF.

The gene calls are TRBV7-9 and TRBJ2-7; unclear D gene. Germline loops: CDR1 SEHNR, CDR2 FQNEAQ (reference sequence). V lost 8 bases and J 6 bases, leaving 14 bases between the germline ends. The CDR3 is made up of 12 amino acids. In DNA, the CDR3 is TGTGCCAGCTCCAAGGAATCCGCCGAGCAGTACTTC. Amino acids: CASSKESAEQYF.

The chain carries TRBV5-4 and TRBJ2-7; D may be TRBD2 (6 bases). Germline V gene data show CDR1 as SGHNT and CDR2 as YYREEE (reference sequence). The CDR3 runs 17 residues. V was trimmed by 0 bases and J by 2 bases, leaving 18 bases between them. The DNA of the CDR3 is TGTGCCAGCAGCTTGGTCCAGGACCCTTGGGGGGCCTACGAGCAGTACTTC. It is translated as CASSLVQDPWGAYEQYF.

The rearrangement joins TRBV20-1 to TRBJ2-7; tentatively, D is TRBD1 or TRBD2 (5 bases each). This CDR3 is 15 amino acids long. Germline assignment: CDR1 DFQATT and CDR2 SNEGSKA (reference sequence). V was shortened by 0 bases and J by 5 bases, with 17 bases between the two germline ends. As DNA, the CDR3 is TGCAGTGCTAGAGATTGGTCCAGGGAGTCCGACGAGCAGTACTTC. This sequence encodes CSARDWSRESDEQYF.

The CDR3 sequence: CASSESGITGGHEQYF. The CDR3 DNA reads as TGTGCCAGCAGTGAATCGGGCATAACAGGGGGCCACGAGCAGTACTTC. The chain employs TRBV25-1 and TRBJ2-7; 9 bases match TRBD1. Germline V CDR1 and CDR2: MGHDK, SYGVNS. Losses at the gene ends were 1 base for V and 5 bases for J; bases not matched to a gene: 9. The CDR3 consists of 16 residues.

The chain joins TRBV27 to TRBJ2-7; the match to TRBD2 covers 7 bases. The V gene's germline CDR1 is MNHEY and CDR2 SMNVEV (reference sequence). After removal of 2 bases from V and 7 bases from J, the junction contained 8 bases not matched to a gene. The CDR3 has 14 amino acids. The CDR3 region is CASSLTGAGNEQYF. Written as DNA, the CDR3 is TGTGCCAGCAGTTTAACGGGAGCGGGAAATGAGCAGTACTTC.

The DNA of the CDR3 is TGTGCCAGCAGCATCGACTACAATGAGCAGTTCTTC. Translating gives CASSIDYNEQFF. This sequence joins TRBV28 and TRBJ2-1; no reliable D call. V lost 6 bases and J 3 bases, leaving 6 bases between the germline ends. The V gene's germline CDR1 is MDHEN and CDR2 SYDVKM. The CDR3 runs 12 residues.

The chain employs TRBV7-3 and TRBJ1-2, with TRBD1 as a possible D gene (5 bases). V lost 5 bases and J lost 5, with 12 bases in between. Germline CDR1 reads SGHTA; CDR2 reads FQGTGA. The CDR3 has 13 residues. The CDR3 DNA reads TGTGCCAGCAGCCTAGGAGGGGAGTATGGCTACACCTTC. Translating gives CASSLGGEYGYTF.

CDR3 DNA: TGTGCCAGCAGCGTCAGGGGTTTGCGTAAAGAGACCCAGTACTTC. Its protein product is CASSVRGLRKETQYF. The chain joins TRBV9 to TRBJ2-5; a weak D match, TRBD1 (6 bases). The V end lost 2 bases, the J end lost 3 bases, and 14 bases lay between the germline ends. CDR3 length: 15 residues. CDR1 and CDR2 from the germline V gene are SGDLS and YYNGEE.

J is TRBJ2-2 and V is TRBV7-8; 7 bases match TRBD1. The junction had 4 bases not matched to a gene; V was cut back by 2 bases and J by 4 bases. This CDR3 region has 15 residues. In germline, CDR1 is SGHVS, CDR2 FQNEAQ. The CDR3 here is CASSLNAGGTGELFF. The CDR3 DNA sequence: TGTGCCAGCAGCTTAAATGCAGGGGGCACCGGGGAGCTGTTTTTT. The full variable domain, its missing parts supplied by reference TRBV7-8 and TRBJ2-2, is GAGVSQSPRYKVAKRGQDVALRCDPISGHVSLFWYQQALGQGPEFLTYFQNEAQLDKSGLPSDRFFAERPEGSVSTLKIQRTQQEDSAVYLCASSLNAGGTGELFFGEGSRLTVL.

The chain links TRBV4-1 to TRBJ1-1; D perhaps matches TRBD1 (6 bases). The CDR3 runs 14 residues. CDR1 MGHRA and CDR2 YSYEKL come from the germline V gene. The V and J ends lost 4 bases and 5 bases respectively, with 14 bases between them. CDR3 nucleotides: TGCGCCAGCAGCCTCAACGTGAGGGGGACTGAAGCTTTCTTT. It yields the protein CASSLNVRGTEAFF.

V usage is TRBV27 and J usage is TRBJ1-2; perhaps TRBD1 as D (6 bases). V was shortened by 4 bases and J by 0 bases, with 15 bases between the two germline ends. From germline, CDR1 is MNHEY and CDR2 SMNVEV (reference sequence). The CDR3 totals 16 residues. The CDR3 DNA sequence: TGTGCCAGCAGTTCGACGTTGCAGGGGCCTAACTATGGCTACACCTTC. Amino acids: CASSSTLQGPNYGYTF.

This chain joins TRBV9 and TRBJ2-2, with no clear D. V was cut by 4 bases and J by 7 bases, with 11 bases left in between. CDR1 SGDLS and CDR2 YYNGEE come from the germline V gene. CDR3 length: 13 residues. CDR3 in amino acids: CASSPLMGGELFF. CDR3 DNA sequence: TGTGCCAGCAGCCCTCTGATGGGCGGGGAGCTGTTTTTT.

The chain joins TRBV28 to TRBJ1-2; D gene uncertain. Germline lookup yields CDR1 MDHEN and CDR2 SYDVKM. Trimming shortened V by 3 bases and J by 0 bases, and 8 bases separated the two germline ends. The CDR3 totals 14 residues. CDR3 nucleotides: TGTGCCAGCAGTTTCCACGAAGCTAACTATGGCTACACCTTC. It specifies CASSFHEANYGYTF.

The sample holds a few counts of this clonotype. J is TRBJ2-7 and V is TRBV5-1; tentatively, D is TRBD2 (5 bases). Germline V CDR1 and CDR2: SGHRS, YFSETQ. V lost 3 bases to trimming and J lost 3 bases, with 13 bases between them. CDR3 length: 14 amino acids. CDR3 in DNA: TGCGCCAGCAGCTCCGGAGCCCGGGGCTACGAGCAGTACTTC. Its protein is CASSSGARGYEQYF.

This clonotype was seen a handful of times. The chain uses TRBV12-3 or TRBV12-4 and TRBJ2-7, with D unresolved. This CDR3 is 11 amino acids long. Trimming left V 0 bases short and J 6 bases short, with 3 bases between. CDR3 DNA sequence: TGTGCCAGCAGTTTAGCAAGCGAGCAGTACTTC. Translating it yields CASSLASEQYF.

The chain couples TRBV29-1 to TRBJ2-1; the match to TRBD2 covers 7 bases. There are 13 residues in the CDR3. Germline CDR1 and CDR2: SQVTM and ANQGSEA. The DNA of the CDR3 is TGCACCCCGGTCCTAGCGGACTACAATGAGCAGTTCTTC. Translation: CTPVLADYNEQFF.

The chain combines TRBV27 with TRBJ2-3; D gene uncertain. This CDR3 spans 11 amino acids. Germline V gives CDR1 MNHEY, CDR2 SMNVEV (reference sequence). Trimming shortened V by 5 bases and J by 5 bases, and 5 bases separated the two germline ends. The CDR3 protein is CASSRLDTQYF. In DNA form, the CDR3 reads TGTGCCAGCAGTCGTTTAGATACGCAGTATTTT.

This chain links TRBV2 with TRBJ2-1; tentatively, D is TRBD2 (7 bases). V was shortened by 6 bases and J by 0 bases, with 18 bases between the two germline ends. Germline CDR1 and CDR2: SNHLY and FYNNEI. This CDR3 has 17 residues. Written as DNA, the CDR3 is TGTGCCAGCAGCCAAGGGGGGGGAGCGAGCTCCTACAATGAGCAGTTCTTC. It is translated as CASSQGGGASSYNEQFF.

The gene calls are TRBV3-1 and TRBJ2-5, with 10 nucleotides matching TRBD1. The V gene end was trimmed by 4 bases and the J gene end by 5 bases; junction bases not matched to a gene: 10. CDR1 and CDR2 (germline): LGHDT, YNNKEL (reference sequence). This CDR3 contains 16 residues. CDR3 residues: CASSPRQGAPQETQYF. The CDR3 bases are TGTGCCAGCAGCCCCAGACAGGGGGCTCCGCAGGAGACCCAGTACTTC.

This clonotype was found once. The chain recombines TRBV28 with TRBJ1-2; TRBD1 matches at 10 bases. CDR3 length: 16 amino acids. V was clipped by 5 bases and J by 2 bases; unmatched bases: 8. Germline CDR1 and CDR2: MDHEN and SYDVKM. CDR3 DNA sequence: TGTGCCAGCAGTGAGGACAGGGGGTACTCGAACTATGGCTACACCTTC. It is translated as CASSEDRGYSNYGYTF.

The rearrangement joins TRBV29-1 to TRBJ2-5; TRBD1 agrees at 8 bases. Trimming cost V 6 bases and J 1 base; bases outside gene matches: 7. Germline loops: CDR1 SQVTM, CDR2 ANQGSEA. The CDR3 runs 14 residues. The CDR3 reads CSVAGTGTQETQYF. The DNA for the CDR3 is TGCAGCGTCGCCGGGACAGGCACCCAAGAGACCCAGTACTTC.

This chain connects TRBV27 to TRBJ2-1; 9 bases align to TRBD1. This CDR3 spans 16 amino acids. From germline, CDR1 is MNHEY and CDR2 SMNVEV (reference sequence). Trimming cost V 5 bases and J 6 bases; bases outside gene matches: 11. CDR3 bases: TGTGCCAGCAGTCGAGCCGGGACAGGGAAGGGCAATGAGCAGTTCTTC. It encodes CASSRAGTGKGNEQFF.

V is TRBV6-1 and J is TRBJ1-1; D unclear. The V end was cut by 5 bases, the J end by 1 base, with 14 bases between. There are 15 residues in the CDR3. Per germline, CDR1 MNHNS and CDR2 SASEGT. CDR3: CASSPPGAKNTEAFF. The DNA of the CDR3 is TGTGCCAGCAGTCCCCCGGGAGCTAAGAACACTGAAGCTTTCTTT.

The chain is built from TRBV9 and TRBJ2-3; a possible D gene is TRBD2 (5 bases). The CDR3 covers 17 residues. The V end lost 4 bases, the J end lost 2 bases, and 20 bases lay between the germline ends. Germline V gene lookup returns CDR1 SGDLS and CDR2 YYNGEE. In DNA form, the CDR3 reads TGTGCCAGCAGCTCCTCTCACGGACGGAGGAACACAGATACGCAGTATTTT. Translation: CASSSSHGRRNTDTQYF. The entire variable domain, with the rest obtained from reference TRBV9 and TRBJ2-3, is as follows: DSGVTQTPKHLITATGQRVTLRCSPRSGDLSVYWYQQSLDQGLQFLIQYYNGEERAKGNILERFSAQQFPDLHSELNLSSLELGDSALYFCASSSSHGRRNTDTQYFGPGTRLTVL.

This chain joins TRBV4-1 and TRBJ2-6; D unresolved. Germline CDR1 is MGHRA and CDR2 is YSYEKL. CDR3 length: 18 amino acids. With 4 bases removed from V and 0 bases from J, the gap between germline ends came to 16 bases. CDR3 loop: CASSLVVTVSSGANVLTF. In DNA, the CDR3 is TGCGCCAGCAGCCTGGTGGTCACAGTTAGCTCTGGGGCCAACGTCCTGACTTTC.

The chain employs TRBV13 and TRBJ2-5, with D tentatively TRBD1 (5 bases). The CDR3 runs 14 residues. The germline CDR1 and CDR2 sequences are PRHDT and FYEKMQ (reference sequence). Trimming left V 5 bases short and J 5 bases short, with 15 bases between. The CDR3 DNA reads TGTGCCAGCAGCCGAGTACAGGTCTGGGAGACCCAGTACTTC. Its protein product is CASSRVQVWETQYF. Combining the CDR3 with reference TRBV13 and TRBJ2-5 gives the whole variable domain AAGVIQSPRHLIKEKRETATLKCYPIPRHDTVYWYQQGPGQDPQFLISFYEKMQSDKGSIPDRFSAQQFSDYHSELNMSSLELGDSALYFCASSRVQVWETQYFGPGTRLLVL.

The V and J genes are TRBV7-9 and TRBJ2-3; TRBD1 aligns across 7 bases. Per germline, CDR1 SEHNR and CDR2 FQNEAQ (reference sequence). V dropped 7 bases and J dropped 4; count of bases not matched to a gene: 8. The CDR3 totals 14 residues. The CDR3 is CASTPDQGADTQYF. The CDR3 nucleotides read TGTGCCAGCACCCCGGACCAGGGGGCAGATACGCAGTATTTT.

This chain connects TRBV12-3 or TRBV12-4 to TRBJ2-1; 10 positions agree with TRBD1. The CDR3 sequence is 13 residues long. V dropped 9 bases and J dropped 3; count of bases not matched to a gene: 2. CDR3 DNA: TGTGCCAGTTGGACAGGGGGCTACAATGAGCAGTTCTTC. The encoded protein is CASWTGGYNEQFF.

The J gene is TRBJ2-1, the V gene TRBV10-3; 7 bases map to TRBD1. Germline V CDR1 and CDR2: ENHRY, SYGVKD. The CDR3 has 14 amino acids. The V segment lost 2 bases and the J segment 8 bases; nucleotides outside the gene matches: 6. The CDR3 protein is CAISENRGEHEQFF. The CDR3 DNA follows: TGTGCCATCAGTGAGAACAGGGGAGAGCATGAGCAGTTCTTC.

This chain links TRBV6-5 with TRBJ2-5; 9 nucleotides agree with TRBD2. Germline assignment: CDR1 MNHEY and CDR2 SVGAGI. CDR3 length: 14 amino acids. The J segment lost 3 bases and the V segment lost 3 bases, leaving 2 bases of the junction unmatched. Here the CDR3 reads CASSYAGGEETQYF. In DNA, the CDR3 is TGTGCCAGCAGTTATGCGGGGGGGGAAGAGACCCAGTACTTC.

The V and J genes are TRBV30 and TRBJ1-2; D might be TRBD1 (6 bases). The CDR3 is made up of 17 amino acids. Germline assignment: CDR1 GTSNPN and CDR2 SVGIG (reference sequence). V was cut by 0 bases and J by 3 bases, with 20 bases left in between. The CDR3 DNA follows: TGTGCCTGGAGTGTACTAGCGTTGTCGGGGGCCCACTATGGCTACACCTTC. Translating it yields CAWSVLALSGAHYGYTF.